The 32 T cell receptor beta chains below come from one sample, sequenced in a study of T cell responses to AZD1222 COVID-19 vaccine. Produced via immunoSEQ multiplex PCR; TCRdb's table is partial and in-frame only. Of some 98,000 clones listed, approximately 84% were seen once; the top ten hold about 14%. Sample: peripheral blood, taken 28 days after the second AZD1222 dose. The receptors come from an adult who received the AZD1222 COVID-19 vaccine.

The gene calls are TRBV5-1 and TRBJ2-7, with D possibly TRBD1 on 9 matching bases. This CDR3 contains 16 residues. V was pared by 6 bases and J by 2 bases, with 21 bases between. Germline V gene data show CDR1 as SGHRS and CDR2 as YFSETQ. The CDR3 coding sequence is TGCGCCAGCACCCCGGGGGGGACAGGGTCCACCTACGAGCAGTACTTC. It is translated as CASTPGGTGSTYEQYF.

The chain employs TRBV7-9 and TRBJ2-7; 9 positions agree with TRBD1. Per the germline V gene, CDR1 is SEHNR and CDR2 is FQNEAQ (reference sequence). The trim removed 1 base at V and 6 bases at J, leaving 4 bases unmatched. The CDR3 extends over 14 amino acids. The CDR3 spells CASSLEGDRAEQYF. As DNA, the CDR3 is TGTGCCAGCAGCTTAGAGGGGGACAGGGCCGAGCAGTACTTC.

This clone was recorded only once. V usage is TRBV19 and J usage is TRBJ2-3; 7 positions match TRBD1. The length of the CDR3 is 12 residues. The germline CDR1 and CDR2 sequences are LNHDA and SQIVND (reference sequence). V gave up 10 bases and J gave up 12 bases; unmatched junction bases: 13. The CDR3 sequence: CATKGDRDSQYF. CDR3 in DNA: TGTGCCACTAAAGGCGACCGGGACAGTCAGTATTTT.

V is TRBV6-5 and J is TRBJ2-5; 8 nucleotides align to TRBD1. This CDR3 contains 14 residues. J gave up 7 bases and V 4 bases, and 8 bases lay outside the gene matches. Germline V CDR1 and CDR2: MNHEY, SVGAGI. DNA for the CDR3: TGTGCCAGCAGTTCCGGGACAGGCGGGGCGACCCAGTACTTC. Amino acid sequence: CASSSGTGGATQYF.

In nucleotides, the CDR3 is TGTGCCAGCAGTTGGAACCTCGGACAGGGCGGCACTGAAGCTTTCTTT. Encoded protein: CASSWNLGQGGTEAFF. The rearrangement links TRBV27 to TRBJ1-1; 8 bases agree with TRBD1. CDR1 is MNHEY, CDR2 SMNVEV, per germline (reference sequence). The ends lost 4 bases at V and 4 bases at J; junction bases unmatched: 11. The CDR3 has 16 amino acids.

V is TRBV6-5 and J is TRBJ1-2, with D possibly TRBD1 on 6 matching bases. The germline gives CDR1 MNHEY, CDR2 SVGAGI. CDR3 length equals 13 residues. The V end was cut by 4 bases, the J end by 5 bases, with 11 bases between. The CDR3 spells CASSSGTLYGYTF. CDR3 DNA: TGTGCCAGCAGTTCCGGGACACTTTATGGCTACACCTTC.

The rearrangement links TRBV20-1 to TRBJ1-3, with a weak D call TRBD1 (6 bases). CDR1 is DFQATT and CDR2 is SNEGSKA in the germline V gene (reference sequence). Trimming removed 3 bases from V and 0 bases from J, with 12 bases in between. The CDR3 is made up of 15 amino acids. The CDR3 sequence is CSASGRQVSGNTIYF. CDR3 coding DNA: TGCAGTGCTAGTGGCCGACAGGTCTCTGGAAACACCATATATTTT.

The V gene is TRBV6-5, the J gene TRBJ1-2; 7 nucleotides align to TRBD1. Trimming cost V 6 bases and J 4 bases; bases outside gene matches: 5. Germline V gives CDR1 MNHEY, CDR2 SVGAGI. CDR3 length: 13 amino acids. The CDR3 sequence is CASSRGQIYGYTF. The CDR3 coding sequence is TGTGCCAGCAGCCGGGGACAGATCTATGGCTACACCTTC.

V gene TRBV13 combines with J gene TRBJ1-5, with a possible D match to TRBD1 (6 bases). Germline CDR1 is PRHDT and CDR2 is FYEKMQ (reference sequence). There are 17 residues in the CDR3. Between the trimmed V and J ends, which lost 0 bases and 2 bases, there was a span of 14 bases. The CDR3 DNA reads TGTGCCAGCAGCTTAGGGCCCACGGGGGCGGGCAATCAGCCCCAGCATTTT. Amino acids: CASSLGPTGAGNQPQHF.

CDR3 residues: CSVDRDSWGYTF. DNA for the CDR3: TGCAGCGTTGACAGAGACTCCTGGGGCTACACCTTC. This chain joins TRBV29-1 and TRBJ1-2; D remains ambiguous. V was trimmed by 3 bases and J by 8 bases, leaving 13 bases between them. The CDR3 consists of 12 residues. Per the germline V gene, CDR1 is SQVTM and CDR2 is ANQGSEA.

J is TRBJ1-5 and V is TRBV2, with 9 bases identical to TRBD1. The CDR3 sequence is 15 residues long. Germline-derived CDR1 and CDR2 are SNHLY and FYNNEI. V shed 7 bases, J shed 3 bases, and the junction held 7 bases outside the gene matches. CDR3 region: CASNLEQGANQPQHF. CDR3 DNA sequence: TGTGCCAGCAATCTCGAACAGGGGGCCAATCAGCCCCAGCATTTT.

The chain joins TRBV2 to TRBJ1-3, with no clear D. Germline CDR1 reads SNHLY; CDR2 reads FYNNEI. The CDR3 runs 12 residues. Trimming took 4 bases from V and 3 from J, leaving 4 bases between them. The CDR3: CASSGVGNTIYF. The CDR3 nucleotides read TGTGCCAGCAGTGGGGTTGGAAACACCATATATTTT. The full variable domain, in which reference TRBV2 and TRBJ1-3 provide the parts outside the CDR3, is EPEVTQTPSHQVTQMGQEVILRCVPISNHLYFYWYRQILGQKVEFLVSFYNNEISEKSEIFDDQFSVERPDGSNFTLKIRSTKLEDSAMYFCASSGVGNTIYFGEGSWLTVV.

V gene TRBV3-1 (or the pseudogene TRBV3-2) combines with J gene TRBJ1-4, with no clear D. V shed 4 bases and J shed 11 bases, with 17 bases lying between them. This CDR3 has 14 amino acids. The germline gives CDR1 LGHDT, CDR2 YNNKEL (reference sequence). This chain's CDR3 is CASSPAPGHGKLFF. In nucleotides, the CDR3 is TGTGCCAGCAGCCCAGCGCCCGGCCACGGGAAACTGTTTTTT.

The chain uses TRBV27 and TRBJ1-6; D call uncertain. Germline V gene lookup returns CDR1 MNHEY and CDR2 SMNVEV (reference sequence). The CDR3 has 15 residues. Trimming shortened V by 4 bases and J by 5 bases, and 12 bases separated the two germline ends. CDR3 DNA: TGTGCCAGCAGTTCCTGGGGAGCCGATAATTCACCCCTCCACTTT. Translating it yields CASSSWGADNSPLHF.

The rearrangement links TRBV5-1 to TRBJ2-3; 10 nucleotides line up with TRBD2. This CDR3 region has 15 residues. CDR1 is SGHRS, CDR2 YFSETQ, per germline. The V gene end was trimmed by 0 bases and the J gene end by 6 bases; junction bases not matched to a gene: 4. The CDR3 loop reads CASSLAGTSVDTQYF. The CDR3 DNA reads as TGCGCCAGCAGCTTGGCCGGGACTAGCGTCGATACGCAGTATTTT. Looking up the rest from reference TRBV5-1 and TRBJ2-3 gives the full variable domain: KAGVTQTPRYLIKTRGQQVTLSCSPISGHRSVSWYQQTPGQGLQFLFEYFSETQRNKGNFPGRFSGRQFSNSRSEMNVSTLELGDSALYLCASSLAGTSVDTQYFGPGTRLTVL.

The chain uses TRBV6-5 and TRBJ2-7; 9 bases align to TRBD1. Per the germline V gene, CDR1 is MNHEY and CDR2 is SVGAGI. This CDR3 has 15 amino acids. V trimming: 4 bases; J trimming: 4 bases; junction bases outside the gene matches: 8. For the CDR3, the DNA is TGTGCCAGCAGTTCACCGGGACAGGGTACTTACGAGCAGTACTTC. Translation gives CASSSPGQGTYEQYF.

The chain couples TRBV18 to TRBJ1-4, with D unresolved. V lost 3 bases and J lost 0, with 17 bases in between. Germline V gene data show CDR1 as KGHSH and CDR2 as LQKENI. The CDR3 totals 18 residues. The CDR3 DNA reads TGTGCCAGCTCACCGCAAGGGAACGCCTATGCAACTAATGAAAAACTGTTTTTT. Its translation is CASSPQGNAYATNEKLFF.

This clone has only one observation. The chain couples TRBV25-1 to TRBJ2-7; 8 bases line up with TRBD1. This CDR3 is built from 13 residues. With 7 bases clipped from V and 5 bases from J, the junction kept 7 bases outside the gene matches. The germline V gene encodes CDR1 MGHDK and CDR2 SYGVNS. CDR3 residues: CASTRQGAHEQYF. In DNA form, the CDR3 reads TGTGCCAGCACCCGGCAGGGGGCCCACGAGCAGTACTTC.

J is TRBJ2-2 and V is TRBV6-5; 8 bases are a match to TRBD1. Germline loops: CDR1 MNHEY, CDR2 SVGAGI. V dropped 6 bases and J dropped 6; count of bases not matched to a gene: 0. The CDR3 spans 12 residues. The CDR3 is CASRTGAGELFF. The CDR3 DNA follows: TGTGCCAGCAGGACAGGGGCCGGGGAGCTGTTTTTT.

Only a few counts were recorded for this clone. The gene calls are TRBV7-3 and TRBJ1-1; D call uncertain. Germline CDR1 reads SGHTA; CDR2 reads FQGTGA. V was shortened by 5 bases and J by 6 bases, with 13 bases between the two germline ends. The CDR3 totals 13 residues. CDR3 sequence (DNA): TGTGCCAGCAGCCTAGGCCGGTCTTCTGAAGCTTTCTTT. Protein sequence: CASSLGRSSEAFF.

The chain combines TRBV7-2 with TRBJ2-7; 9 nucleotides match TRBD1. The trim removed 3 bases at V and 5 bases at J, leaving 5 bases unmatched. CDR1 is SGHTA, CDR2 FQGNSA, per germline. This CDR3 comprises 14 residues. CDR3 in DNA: TGTGCCAGCAGCTTCCAGGGACAGGGAGACGAGCAGTACTTC. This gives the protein CASSFQGQGDEQYF.

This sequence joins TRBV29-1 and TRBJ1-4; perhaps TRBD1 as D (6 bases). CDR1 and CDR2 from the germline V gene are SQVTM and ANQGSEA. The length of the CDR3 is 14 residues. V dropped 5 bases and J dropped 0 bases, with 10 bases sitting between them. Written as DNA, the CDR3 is TGCAGCGTTCGGACAGACACAACTAATGAAAAACTGTTTTTT. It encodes CSVRTDTTNEKLFF. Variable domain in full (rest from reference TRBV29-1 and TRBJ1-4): SAVISQKPSRDICQRGTSLTIQCQVDSQVTMMFWYRQQPGQSLTLIATANQGSEATYESGFVIDKFPISRPNLTFSTLTVSNMSPEDSSIYLCSVRTDTTNEKLFFGSGTQLSVL.

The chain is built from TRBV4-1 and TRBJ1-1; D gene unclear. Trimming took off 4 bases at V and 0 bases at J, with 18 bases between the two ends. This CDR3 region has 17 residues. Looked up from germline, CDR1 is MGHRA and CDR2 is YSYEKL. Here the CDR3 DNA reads TGCGCCAGCAGCCCCGGAGCGGGATATTCAATGAACACTGAAGCTTTCTTT. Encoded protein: CASSPGAGYSMNTEAFF.

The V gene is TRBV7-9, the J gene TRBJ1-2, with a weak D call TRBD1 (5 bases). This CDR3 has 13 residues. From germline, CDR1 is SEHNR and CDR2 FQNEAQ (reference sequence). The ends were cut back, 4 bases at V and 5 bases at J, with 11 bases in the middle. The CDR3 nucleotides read TGTGCCAGCAGCTACCAGGGAATTTATGGCTACACCTTC. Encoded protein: CASSYQGIYGYTF.

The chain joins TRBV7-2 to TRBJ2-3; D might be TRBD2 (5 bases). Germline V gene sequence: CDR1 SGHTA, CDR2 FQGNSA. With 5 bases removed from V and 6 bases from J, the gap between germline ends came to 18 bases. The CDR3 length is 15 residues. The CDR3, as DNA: TGTGCCAGCAGCACGCAAGGACTTTTCGGGGATACGCAGTATTTT. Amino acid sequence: CASSTQGLFGDTQYF.

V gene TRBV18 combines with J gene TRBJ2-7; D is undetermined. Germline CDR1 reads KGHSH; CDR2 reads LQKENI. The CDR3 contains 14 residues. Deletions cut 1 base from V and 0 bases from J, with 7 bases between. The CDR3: CASSPQGYSYEQYF. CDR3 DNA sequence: TGTGCCAGCTCACCACAGGGTTACTCCTACGAGCAGTACTTC. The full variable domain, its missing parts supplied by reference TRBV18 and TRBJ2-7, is NAGVMQNPRHLVRRRGQEARLRCSPMKGHSHVYWYRQLPEEGLKFMVYLQKENIIDESGMPKERFSAEFPKEGPSILRIQQVVRGDSAAYFCASSPQGYSYEQYFGPGTRLTVT.

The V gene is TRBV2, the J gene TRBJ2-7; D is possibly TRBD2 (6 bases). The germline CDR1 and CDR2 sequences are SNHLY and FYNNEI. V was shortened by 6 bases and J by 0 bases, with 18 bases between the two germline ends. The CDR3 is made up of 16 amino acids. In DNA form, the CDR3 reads TGTGCCAGCAGAGTCCCGAGGGACGGGAGCTCCTACGAGCAGTACTTC. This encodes CASRVPRDGSSYEQYF.

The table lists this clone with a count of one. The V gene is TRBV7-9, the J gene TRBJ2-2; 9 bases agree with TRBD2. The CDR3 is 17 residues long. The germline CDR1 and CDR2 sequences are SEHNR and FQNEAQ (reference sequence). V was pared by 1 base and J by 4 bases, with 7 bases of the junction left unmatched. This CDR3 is CASSLGGLAGTTGELFF. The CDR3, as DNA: TGTGCCAGCAGCTTAGGGGGTCTAGCGGGAACCACCGGGGAGCTGTTTTTT. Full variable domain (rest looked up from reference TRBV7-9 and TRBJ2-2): DTGVSQNPRHKITKRGQNVTFRCDPISEHNRLYWYRQTLGQGPEFLTYFQNEAQLEKSRLLSDRFSAERPKGSFSTLEIQRTEQGDSAMYLCASSLGGLAGTTGELFFGEGSRLTVL.

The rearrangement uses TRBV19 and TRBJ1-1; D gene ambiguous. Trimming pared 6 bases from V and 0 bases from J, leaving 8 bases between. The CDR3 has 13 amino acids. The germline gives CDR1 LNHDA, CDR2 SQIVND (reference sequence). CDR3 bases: TGTGCCAGTAGCGAGCTAATGAACACTGAAGCTTTCTTT. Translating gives CASSELMNTEAFF.

CDR3 bases: TGCAGCGGGGAAGACAGGGTTAATGGCTACACCTTC. Protein: CSGEDRVNGYTF. V gene TRBV29-1 combines with J gene TRBJ1-2; 7 bases match TRBD1. Germline CDR1 reads SQVTM; CDR2 reads ANQGSEA. This CDR3 comprises 12 residues. Trimming at V came to 7 bases and at J to 6 bases, leaving 8 bases not matched to a gene.

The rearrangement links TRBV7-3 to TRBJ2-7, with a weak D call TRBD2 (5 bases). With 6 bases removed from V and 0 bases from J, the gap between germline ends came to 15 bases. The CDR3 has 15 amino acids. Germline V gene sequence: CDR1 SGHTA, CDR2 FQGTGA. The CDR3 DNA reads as TGTGCCAGCAGGTACTCTGACGGAGGCTCCTACGAGCAGTACTTC. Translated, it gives CASRYSDGGSYEQYF.

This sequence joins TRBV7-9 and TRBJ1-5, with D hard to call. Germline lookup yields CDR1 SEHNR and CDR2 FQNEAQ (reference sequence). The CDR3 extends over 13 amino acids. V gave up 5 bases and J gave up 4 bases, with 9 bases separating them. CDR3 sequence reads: CASSPDGNQPQHF. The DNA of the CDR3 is TGTGCCAGCAGCCCCGACGGAAATCAGCCCCAGCATTTT. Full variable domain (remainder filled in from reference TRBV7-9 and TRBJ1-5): DTGVSQNPRHKITKRGQNVTFRCDPISEHNRLYWYRQTLGQGPEFLTYFQNEAQLEKSRLLSDRFSAERPKGSFSTLEIQRTEQGDSAMYLCASSPDGNQPQHFGDGTRLSIL.